This TCR beta chain was obtained from a study of T cells in Graves' hyperthyroidism and ophthalmopathy. General study points: Blood shared most expanded thyroid clonotypes above 0.001.

From RNA transcripts, TCR beta CDR3 regions were amplified. HTBI primers drove first-round RT-PCR of the TCR CDR3. TCRdb reprocessed the multiplex PCR reads with MiXCR, giving one entry per CDR3 protein. This repertoire shows around 800,000 distinct CDR3 sequences, 38% found once; its top ten account for approximately 8.7%. Germline CDR1 is SEHNR and CDR2 is FQNEAQ (reference sequence). V was pared by 4 bases and J by 7 bases, with 17 bases between. The CDR3 has 14 residues. As for this clonotype: Its matching antigen is unknown.

Clinicians diagnosed patients from clinical symptoms, serum thyroxine and TRAb, thyroid ultrasound and orbital computed tomography. This chain uses TRBV7-9 with TRBJ2-7, with a tentative D call TRBD1 (6 bases). This clonotype was obtained from a man between 18 and 35 years old with Graves' hyperthyroidism. The sequencing input was blood. CDR3 loop: CASSSDRTPGEQYF. The CDR3 DNA follows: TGTGCCAGCAGCTCAGACAGGACTCCTGGTGAGCAGTACTTC.